The rows below give T cell receptor beta chains drawn from one sample of a study of neurological immune-mediated disorders. MiXCR, run by TCRdb on the 5' RACE reads, gives a single entry per CDR3 protein. In the table there are just over 20,000 distinct CDR3 sequences, 17% of which are singletons. Sequenced sample: CD8+ T cells from blood. The source of these receptors is a woman in her late teens or twenties with multiple sclerosis. The CDR3 runs from the conserved cysteine through the conserved F or W. A D gene is named only where the DNA matches it firmly. Clone sizes are given selectively: once, few, many, or a class where the clone is expanded.

V gene	J gene	D gene	clone size	CDR3 protein	CDR3 DNA
TRBV5-1	TRBJ2-7	-	many	CASSLDSLYEQYF	TGCGCCAGCAGCTTGGATAGTCTCTACGAGCAGTACTTC
TRBV10-3	TRBJ1-6	-	many	CAISEARTSNSPLHF	TGTGCCATCAGTGAGGCCCGGACGAGTAATTCACCCCTCCACTTT
TRBV5-1	TRBJ1-1	-	many	CASLRDGGAATEAFF	TGCGCCTCTCTCCGGGACGGAGGGGCAGCGACTGAAGCTTTCTTT
TRBV7-6	TRBJ2-5	-	many	CASSLVGGDSQETQYF	TGTGCCAGCAGCTTAGTAGGAGGAGACTCTCAAGAGACCCAGTACTTC
TRBV10-3	TRBJ2-1	-	many	CAISRRLGGGGNEQFF	TGTGCCATCAGCAGAAGGTTGGGCGGTGGCGGGAATGAGCAGTTCTTC
TRBV20-1	TRBJ2-3	-	many	CSASGRSDTQYF	TGCAGTGCTAGCGGGAGATCAGATACGCAGTATTTT
TRBV4-2	TRBJ2-7	-	many	CASSQEGAREQYF	TGTGCCAGCAGCCAGGAGGGGGCGCGTGAGCAGTACTTC
TRBV28	TRBJ2-7	-	many	CASRPDGGYYEQYF	TGTGCCAGCAGACCGGACGGTGGTTACTACGAGCAGTACTTC
TRBV3-1	TRBJ2-1	TRBD2	medium-sized	CASSPTSGLAGHNEQFF	TGTGCCAGCAGCCCTACGTCCGGACTAGCGGGACACAATGAGCAGTTCTTC
TRBV5-4	TRBJ2-3	-	-	CASKTGLQEGDTQYF	TGTGCCAGCAAGACGGGACTGCAGGAGGGAGATACGCAGTATTTT
TRBV20-1	TRBJ2-1	-	many	CSAWSWYRSSYNEQFF	TGCAGTGCTTGGAGCTGGTATCGTAGCTCCTACAATGAGCAGTTCTTC
TRBV27	TRBJ1-1	TRBD1	-	CASSVGQGANTEAFF	TGTGCCAGCAGTGTGGGACAGGGGGCGAACACTGAAGCTTTCTTT
TRBV9	TRBJ2-1	-	many	CASSVEGNEQFF	TGTGCCAGCAGCGTAGAAGGGAATGAGCAGTTCTTC
TRBV6-5	TRBJ1-1	TRBD1	-	CASSRQGNTEAFF	TGTGCCAGCAGCCGACAGGGTAACACTGAAGCTTTCTTT
TRBV5-6	TRBJ2-1	TRBD2	-	CASSSRGSGLYNEQFF	TGTGCCAGCAGCTCCCGGGGTAGCGGGTTATACAATGAGCAGTTCTTC
TRBV5-1	TRBJ1-6	-	few	CASSGNYNSPLHF	TGCGCCAGCAGCGGAAACTATAATTCACCCCTCCACTTT
TRBV5-1	TRBJ2-3	-	many	CASSLRAGTDTQYF	TGCGCCAGCAGCTTGAGAGCGGGCACAGATACGCAGTATTTT
TRBV2	TRBJ1-6	-	many	CASRPGLNSPLHF	TGTGCCAGCAGACCGGGACTTAATTCACCCCTCCACTTT
TRBV3-1	TRBJ2-3	TRBD2	-	CASSQRTSADTQYF	TGTGCCAGCAGCCAACGGACTAGTGCAGATACGCAGTATTTT
TRBV6-6	TRBJ2-1	-	many	CASSYSGPVEGSYNEQFF	TGTGCCAGCAGTTACAGTGGGCCGGTAGAAGGGTCTTACAATGAGCAGTTCTTC
TRBV20-1	TRBJ1-6	TRBD1	many	CSALQGLSGNSPLHF	TGCAGTGCTCTACAGGGGTTGTCGGGTAATTCACCCCTCCACTTT
TRBV7-3	TRBJ1-1	TRBD1	many	CASSPTPGGFNTEAFF	TGTGCCAGCAGCCCAACGCCAGGGGGCTTTAACACTGAAGCTTTCTTT
TRBV5-1	TRBJ2-1	TRBD2	many	CASSETSGSSYNEQFF	TGCGCCAGCAGCGAAACTAGCGGGAGCTCCTACAATGAGCAGTTCTTC
TRBV4-1	TRBJ2-3	TRBD2	many	CASSQVIGGGATDTQYF	TGCGCCAGCAGCCAAGTTATTGGCGGGGGGGCCACAGATACGCAGTATTTT
TRBV29-1	TRBJ2-3	-	many	CSVTGPDPWTSTDTQYF	TGCAGCGTGACGGGGCCGGACCCGTGGACTAGCACAGATACGCAGTATTTT
TRBV5-1	TRBJ2-1	TRBD2	many	CASRFSGGAHNEQFF	TGCGCCAGCAGATTTAGCGGGGGGGCCCACAATGAGCAGTTCTTC
TRBV3-1	TRBJ1-1	-	-	CASSPRVLRREVRAFF	TGTGCCAGCAGCCCCAGGGTACTTCGCAGGGAGGTGAGAGCTTTCTTT
TRBV20-1	TRBJ2-7	TRBD2	many	CSARPAGGLEQYF	TGCAGTGCTAGACCCGCGGGGGGGCTCGAGCAGTACTTC
TRBV20-1	TRBJ1-1	TRBD1	many	CSAQLTGDTEAFF	TGCAGTGCTCAATTAACAGGGGACACTGAAGCTTTCTTT
TRBV7-8	TRBJ2-1	-	many	CASSLARHVSYNEQFF	TGTGCCAGCAGCTTAGCCCGGCACGTATCCTACAATGAGCAGTTCTTC